This T cell receptor beta chain was captured by sequencing in a study of blood T cell repertoires in COVID-19. As for the study in general: PBMCs, B-cell-depleted T cells, or T cells provided the cDNA or gDNA that made up the material.

Original analysis: Reference gene primer amplification gave estimated nucleated cell counts. The table came from immunoSEQ multiplex PCR; TCRdb's copy has only in-frame clones and leaves some out. V, J and clone size are those of that table, while D and trimming were read from the DNA. The sample lists 140,000 to 150,000 clones; 85% to 90% were seen once. With 6 bases clipped from V and 9 bases from J, the junction kept 5 bases outside the gene matches. CDR1 is LGHDT, CDR2 YNNKEL, per germline (reference sequence). The CDR3 has 15 residues. This clone was observed a few times. The Seattle patients, enrolled during active infection, were followed longitudinally.

Sequenced material: peripheral blood. The chain recombines TRBV3-1 (or the pseudogene TRBV3-2) with TRBJ2-1; 16 bases line up with TRBD2. This TCR came from a man younger than 30 with COVID-19, enrolled during active disease. The CDR3 reads CASRRGTSGRAEQFF. The CDR3 bases are TGTGCCAGCAGACGCGGGACTAGCGGGAGGGCTGAGCAGTTCTTC.